This is a list of T cell receptor beta chains from one sample in a study of blood T cell repertoires in COVID-19. Profiled with immunoSEQ multiplex PCR; TCRdb holds only in-frame clones, not every one. The sample consists of hundreds of thousands of clones, 86% of them appearing once. Sequencing used peripheral blood. These receptors were obtained from a man aged 50 to 60 with acute or convalescent COVID-19. Both conserved end residues are part of each CDR3. D genes are given only for firm matches. Not every row has a clone size; where given, it reads once, few, many or a size class.

>-|TRBJ1-6|-|TRBV7-2
CASSLRGRNNSPLHF
TGTGCCAGCAGCCTGCGGGGGAGGAATAATTCACCCCTCCACTTT
>-|TRBJ2-2|-|TRBV6-6
CASSYSWGVNTGELFF
TGTGCCAGCAGTTACTCGTGGGGGGTTAACACCGGGGAGCTGTTTTTT
>-|TRBJ1-2|-|TRBV5-1
CASSADSYGYTF
TGCGCCAGCAGCGCGGACAGCTATGGCTACACCTTC
>-|TRBJ1-2|-|TRBV7-2
CASSPFRGGSYTF
TGTGCCAGCAGCCCCTTCCGGGGGGGGAGCTACACCTTC
>-|TRBJ1-2|-|TRBV11-2
CASSLDTANYGYTF
TGTGCCAGCAGCTTAGACACAGCTAACTATGGCTACACCTTC
>-|TRBJ1-5|-|TRBV18
CASSPQGDQPQHF
TGTGCCAGCTCACCACAGGGAGATCAGCCCCAGCATTTT
>TRBD2|TRBJ2-1|once|TRBV2
CASSGSSTSGGKSQFF
TGTGCCAGCAGTGGCTCAAGCACTAGCGGGGGGAAATCGCAGTTCTTC
>-|TRBJ2-1|-|TRBV18
CASSPAGTYNEQFF
TGTGCCAGCTCACCCGCAGGCACCTACAATGAGCAGTTCTTC
>TRBD2|TRBJ2-1|-|TRBV27
CASSSTSGGDNEQFF
TGTGCCAGCAGTTCGACTAGCGGGGGTGACAATGAGCAGTTCTTC
>-|TRBJ1-2|-|TRBV12-3/TRBV12-4
CASSLGRGGYTF
TGTGCCAGCAGTTTAGGGCGCGGTGGCTACACCTTC
>-|TRBJ2-3|-|TRBV5-1
CASSEGTSTDTQYF
TGCGCCAGCAGCGAAGGGACTAGCACAGATACGCAGTATTTT
>TRBD1|TRBJ1-2|-|TRBV11-2
CASSLASRGDGYTF
TGTGCCAGCAGCTTAGCCTCCAGGGGGGACGGCTACACCTTC
>TRBD2|TRBJ2-3|-|TRBV5-1
CASSGGAGRGTDTQYF
TGCGCCAGCAGCGGGGGAGCGGGGAGAGGCACAGATACGCAGTATTTT
>TRBD2|TRBJ2-3|-|TRBV10-1
CASSERTSGGAGTQYF
TGCGCCAGCAGTGAAAGGACTAGCGGGGGGGCGGGTACGCAGTATTTT
>-|TRBJ1-2|-|TRBV7-9
CASSLSESGANNYGYTF
TGTGCCAGCAGCTTATCTGAGTCAGGGGCCAATAACTATGGCTACACCTTC
>TRBD1|TRBJ2-6|-|TRBV25-1
CASSVTGGSTGANVLTF
TGTGCCAGCAGTGTCACAGGGGGCTCAACTGGGGCCAACGTCCTGACTTTC
>TRBD1|TRBJ1-2|-|TRBV7-2
CASSFHRGTGNYGYTF
TGTGCCAGCAGCTTTCATAGAGGGACAGGGAACTATGGCTACACCTTC
>TRBD1|TRBJ1-1|-|TRBV7-8
CASSSMGQGVNTEAFF
TGTGCCAGCAGCTCTATGGGACAGGGGGTGAACACTGAAGCTTTCTTT
>-|TRBJ1-1|once|TRBV6-5
CASSPTGTPVAFF
TGTGCCAGCAGCCCCACCGGGACTCCTGTTGCTTTCTTT
>TRBD1|TRBJ1-4|-|TRBV3-1/TRBV3-2
CASSYSDRGVKKLFF
TGTGCCAGCAGCTACAGTGACAGGGGCGTAAAAAAACTGTTTTTT
>-|TRBJ1-5|-|TRBV7-9
CASSLPYQPQHF
TGTGCCAGCAGCTTACCTTATCAGCCCCAGCATTTT
>TRBD2|TRBJ2-3|few|TRBV4-2
CASSQASGGAGDTQYF
TGTGCCAGCAGCCAAGCTAGCGGGGGGGCCGGAGATACGCAGTATTTT
>-|TRBJ2-4|-|TRBV12-3/TRBV12-4
CASSYGAKNIQYF
TGTGCCAGCAGTTACGGGGCCAAAAACATTCAGTACTTC
>-|TRBJ2-1|-|TRBV19
CASSIDRGSYNEQFF
TGTGCCAGTAGTATCGATCGGGGATCCTACAATGAGCAGTTCTTC
>-|TRBJ1-4|-|TRBV27
CASSLLAVSEENEKLFF
TGTGCCAGCAGTTTATTGGCAGTCTCGGAGGAGAATGAAAAACTGTTTTTT
>-|TRBJ1-2|-|TRBV9
CASSVREGGYTF
TGTGCCAGCAGCGTACGGGAGGGAGGCTACACCTTC
>-|TRBJ1-5|-|TRBV2
CASSLTGTPSYSNQPQHF
TGTGCCAGCAGTCTAACCGGGACACCTAGTTATAGCAATCAGCCCCAGCATTTT
>TRBD1|TRBJ1-4|-|TRBV19
CASSIVPGGFEKLFF
TGTGCCAGTAGTATAGTCCCAGGGGGCTTTGAAAAACTGTTTTTT
>-|TRBJ1-1|few|TRBV6-6
CASSPPKGLGHSEAFF
TGTGCCAGCAGTCCCCCTAAGGGGCTGGGGCACTCTGAAGCTTTCTTT
>TRBD2|TRBJ2-5|-|TRBV5-1
CASSSVSGGAETQYF
TGCGCCAGCAGCTCCGTTAGCGGGGGGGCGGAGACCCAGTACTTC
>TRBD2|TRBJ2-2|-|TRBV6-5
CASTSGGITGELFF
TGTGCCAGCACCTCGGGGGGGATCACCGGGGAGCTGTTTTTT
>-|TRBJ1-1|-|TRBV18
CASSPPAGQNTEAFF
TGTGCCAGCTCACCTCCCGCCGGACAGAACACTGAAGCTTTCTTT
>-|TRBJ1-5|-|TRBV15
CATSRDIGGQPQHF
TGTGCCACCAGCAGAGATATCGGAGGGCAGCCCCAGCATTTT
>TRBD1|TRBJ1-4|-|TRBV28
CAARTGISNEKLFF
TGTGCCGCCAGGACAGGGATTAGTAATGAAAAACTGTTTTTT
>TRBD1|TRBJ2-7|-|TRBV3-1/TRBV3-2
CASSRRGGDRGGYEQYF
TGTGCCAGCAGCCGAAGAGGCGGGGACAGGGGAGGATACGAGCAGTACTTC
>-|TRBJ1-4|-|TRBV27
CASSSPGTVGEKLFF
TGTGCCAGCAGTTCCCCCGGGACTGTGGGGGAAAAACTGTTTTTT
>TRBD1|TRBJ2-5|-|TRBV5-1
CASSSRDRQETQYF
TGCGCCAGCAGCTCTAGGGACAGGCAAGAGACCCAGTACTTC
>TRBD1|TRBJ2-2|-|TRBV7-3
CASSAPGQGASGELFF
TGTGCCAGCAGCGCACCGGGACAGGGGGCATCCGGGGAGCTGTTTTTT
>TRBD1|TRBJ1-1|-|TRBV9
CASSAGTANTEAFF
TGTGCCAGCAGCGCCGGGACAGCGAACACTGAAGCTTTCTTT
>TRBD1|TRBJ1-6|-|TRBV27
CASSPTGASLSLHF
TGTGCCAGCAGCCCCACAGGGGCGAGTTTGTCCCTCCACTTT
>-|TRBJ1-2|-|TRBV6-6
CASSTGEHGYTF
TGTGCCAGCAGCACAGGTGAACATGGCTACACCTTC
>-|TRBJ1-1|-|TRBV5-5
CASSLQDRDTEAFF
TGTGCCAGCAGCTTGCAGGACAGAGACACTGAAGCTTTCTTT
>-|TRBJ1-4|-|TRBV5-5
CASSLMPRGTNEKLFF
TGTGCCAGCAGCTTGATGCCTCGGGGTACTAATGAAAAACTGTTTTTT
>-|TRBJ1-3|few|TRBV15
CATSPRLGDSSSGNTIYF
TGTGCCACCAGCCCACGTTTGGGTGACAGCAGCTCTGGAAACACCATATATTTT
>TRBD1|TRBJ1-2|few|TRBV27
CASSLGQGGSGGYTF
TGTGCCAGCAGTCTTGGACAGGGGGGTAGCGGAGGCTACACCTTC
>-|TRBJ1-1|-|TRBV2
CASTRGAEAFF
TGTGCCAGCACTCGGGGGGCCGAAGCTTTCTTT
>-|TRBJ1-5|-|TRBV13
CASSFQGLGSNQPQHF
TGTGCCAGCAGCTTTCAGGGTTTAGGAAGCAATCAGCCCCAGCATTTT
>-|TRBJ1-2|-|TRBV14
CASSQGGTTAPGYTF
TGTGCCAGCAGCCAAGGGGGGACTACTGCTCCCGGCTACACCTTC
>TRBD1|TRBJ1-2|many|TRBV7-9
CASTLVRGTYGYTF
TGTGCCAGCACGCTGGTCAGGGGGACCTATGGCTACACCTTC
>-|TRBJ2-6|-|TRBV11-2
CASSPHLSGANVLTF
TGTGCCAGCAGCCCACACCTCTCTGGGGCCAACGTCCTGACTTTC
>-|TRBJ1-1|-|TRBV6-2/TRBV6-3
CASSYRSAGVGDTEAFF
TGTGCCAGCAGTTACCGTTCGGCGGGGGTTGGGGACACTGAAGCTTTCTTT
>-|TRBJ1-4|-|TRBV18
CASSPYRLDNEKLFF
TGTGCCAGCTCACCGTACAGGTTGGATAATGAAAAACTGTTTTTT
>TRBD1|TRBJ1-5|-|TRBV27
CASSLWAGTGNQPQHF
TGTGCCAGCAGTTTATGGGCCGGGACAGGCAATCAGCCCCAGCATTTT